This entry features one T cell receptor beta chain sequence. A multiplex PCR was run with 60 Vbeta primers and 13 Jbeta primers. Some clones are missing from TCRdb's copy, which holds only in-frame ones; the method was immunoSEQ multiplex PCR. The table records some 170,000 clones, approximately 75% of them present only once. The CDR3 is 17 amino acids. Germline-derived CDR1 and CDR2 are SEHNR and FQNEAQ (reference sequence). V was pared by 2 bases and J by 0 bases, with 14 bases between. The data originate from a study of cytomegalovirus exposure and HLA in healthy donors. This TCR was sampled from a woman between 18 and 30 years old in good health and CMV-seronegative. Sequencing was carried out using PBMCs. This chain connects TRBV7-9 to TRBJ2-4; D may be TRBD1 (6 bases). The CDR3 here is CASSLRPTGLAKNIQYF. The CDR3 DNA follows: TGTGCCAGCAGCTTACGCCCAACAGGGTTAGCCAAAAACATTCAGTACTTC.